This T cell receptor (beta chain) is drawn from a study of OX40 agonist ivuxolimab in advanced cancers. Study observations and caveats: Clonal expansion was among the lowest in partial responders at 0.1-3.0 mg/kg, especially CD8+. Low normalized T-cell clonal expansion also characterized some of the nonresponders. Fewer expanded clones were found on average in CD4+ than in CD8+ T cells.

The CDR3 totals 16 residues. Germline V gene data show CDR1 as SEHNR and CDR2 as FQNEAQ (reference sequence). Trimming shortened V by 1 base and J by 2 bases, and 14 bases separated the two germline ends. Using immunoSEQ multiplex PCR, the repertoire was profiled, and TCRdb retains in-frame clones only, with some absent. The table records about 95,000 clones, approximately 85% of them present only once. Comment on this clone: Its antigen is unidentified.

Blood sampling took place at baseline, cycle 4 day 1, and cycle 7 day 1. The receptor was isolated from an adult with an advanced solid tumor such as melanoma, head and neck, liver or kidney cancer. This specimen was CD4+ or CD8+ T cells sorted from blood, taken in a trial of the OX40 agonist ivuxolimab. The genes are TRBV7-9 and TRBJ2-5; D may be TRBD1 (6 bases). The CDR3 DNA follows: TGTGCCAGCAGCTTAGATACCGGGACATTTCAAGAGACCCAGTACTTC. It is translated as CASSLDTGTFQETQYF.